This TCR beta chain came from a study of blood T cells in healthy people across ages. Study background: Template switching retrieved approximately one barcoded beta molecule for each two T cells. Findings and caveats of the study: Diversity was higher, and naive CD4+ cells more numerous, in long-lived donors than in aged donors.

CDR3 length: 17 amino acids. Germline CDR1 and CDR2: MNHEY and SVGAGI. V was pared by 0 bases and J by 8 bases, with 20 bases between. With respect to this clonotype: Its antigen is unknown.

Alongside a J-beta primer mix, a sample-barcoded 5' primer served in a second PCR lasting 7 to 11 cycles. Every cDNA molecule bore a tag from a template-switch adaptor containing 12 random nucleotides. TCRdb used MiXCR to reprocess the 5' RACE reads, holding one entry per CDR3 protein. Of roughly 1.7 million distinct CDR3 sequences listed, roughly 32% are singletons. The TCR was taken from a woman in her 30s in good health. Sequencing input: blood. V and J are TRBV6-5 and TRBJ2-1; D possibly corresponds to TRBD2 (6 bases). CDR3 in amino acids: CASSYSSMGGWGDEQFF. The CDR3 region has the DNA TGTGCCAGCAGTTACTCGAGTATGGGGGGATGGGGCGATGAGCAGTTCTTC.